Each of the 26 T cell receptor beta chains below was sequenced from the same sample in a study of blood T cell repertoires in COVID-19. Some clones are missing from TCRdb's copy, which holds only in-frame ones; the method was immunoSEQ multiplex PCR. The sample records some 400,000 clones, about 87% being singletons. The specimen was peripheral blood. These receptors were collected from a woman aged 55-70 years with COVID-19, enrolled during active disease.

This clone was counted a single time. The genes are TRBV3-1 (or the pseudogene TRBV3-2) and TRBJ1-1; D is perhaps TRBD1 (6 bases). Germline assignment: CDR1 LGHDT and CDR2 YNNKEL (reference sequence). Trimming took off 5 bases at V and 1 base at J, with 14 bases between the two ends. The CDR3 contains 15 residues. This CDR3 is CASSAHGTPNTEAFF. CDR3 coding DNA: TGTGCCAGCAGCGCACACGGGACACCGAACACTGAAGCTTTCTTT.

V gene TRBV18 combines with J gene TRBJ1-6; 7 bases agree with TRBD1. V was pared by 4 bases and J by 8 bases, with 5 bases of the junction left unmatched. The CDR3 is made up of 14 amino acids. Germline V gene data show CDR1 as KGHSH and CDR2 as LQKENI. The DNA for the CDR3 is TGTGCCAGCTCACAACAGGGGCAAGATTCACCCCTCCACTTT. Its protein is CASSQQGQDSPLHF.

This clone has a handful of counts. The chain carries TRBV10-3 and TRBJ1-1, with 11 bases matching TRBD1. V dropped 6 bases and J dropped 6; count of bases not matched to a gene: 3. CDR3 length equals 13 residues. Germline values: CDR1 ENHRY, CDR2 SYGVKD. This chain's CDR3 is CAISGQGAAEAFF. DNA of the CDR3: TGTGCCATCAGCGGACAGGGGGCCGCTGAAGCTTTCTTT.

The rearrangement links TRBV7-8 to TRBJ1-3; D remains unclear. The CDR3 length is 14 residues. Per the germline V gene, CDR1 is SGHVS and CDR2 is FQNEAQ. V was trimmed by 4 bases and J by 0 bases, leaving 7 bases between them. The CDR3 spells CASSSTLSGNTIYF. Written as DNA, the CDR3 is TGTGCCAGCAGCTCGACTCTCTCTGGAAACACCATATATTTT.

The chain combines TRBV19 with TRBJ1-4; TRBD1 agrees at 10 bases. J gave up 14 bases and V 7 bases, and 13 bases lay outside the gene matches. This CDR3 is built from 14 residues. Germline CDR1 reads LNHDA; CDR2 reads SQIVND (reference sequence). CDR3 sequence reads: CASTSGQGVHVLFF. The CDR3 nucleotides are TGTGCCAGTACATCCGGACAGGGGGTCCACGTCCTGTTTTTT.

The chain is built from TRBV19 and TRBJ2-1, with 11 bases aligning to TRBD2. Germline lookup yields CDR1 LNHDA and CDR2 SQIVND (reference sequence). Trimming removed 10 bases from V and 0 bases from J; junction bases left unmatched: 5. This CDR3 spans 15 amino acids. CDR3 loop: CATIAGGSSYNEQFF. The CDR3 DNA is TGTGCCACTATAGCGGGGGGGAGCTCCTACAATGAGCAGTTCTTC. Drawing the rest from reference TRBV19 and TRBJ2-1, the complete variable domain is DGGITQSPKYLFRKEGQNVTLSCEQNLNHDAMYWYRQDPGQGLRLIYYSQIVNDFQKGDIAEGYSVSREKKESFPLTVTSAQKNPTAFYLCATIAGGSSYNEQFFGPGTRLTVL.

J is TRBJ2-1 and V is TRBV7-2, with 7 bases matching TRBD2. After removal of 6 bases from V and 4 bases from J, the junction contained 18 bases not matched to a gene. The CDR3 totals 18 residues. Germline V CDR1 and CDR2: SGHTA, FQGNSA. The CDR3 DNA is TGTGCCAGCAGTGTCCCCCAGCTCCAGCGGGGTAATTACAATGAGCAGTTCTTC. Translating it yields CASSVPQLQRGNYNEQFF. The complete variable domain, with remaining parts taken from reference TRBV7-2 and TRBJ2-1, reads GAGVSQSPSNKVTEKGKDVELRCDPISGHTALYWYRQSLGQGLEFLIYFQGNSAPDKSGLPSDRFSAERTGGSVSTLTIQRTQQEDSAVYLCASSVPQLQRGNYNEQFFGPGTRLTVL.

The chain joins TRBV18 to TRBJ1-3; D is perhaps TRBD1 (6 bases). Germline CDR1 and CDR2: KGHSH and LQKENI. The CDR3 has 14 amino acids. Trimming left V 3 bases short and J 4 bases short, with 10 bases between. The CDR3 DNA is TGTGCCAGCTCACCCGGGACACCAGGAAACACCATATATTTT. Protein sequence: CASSPGTPGNTIYF. The variable domain in full, completed from reference TRBV18 and TRBJ1-3, reads NAGVMQNPRHLVRRRGQEARLRCSPMKGHSHVYWYRQLPEEGLKFMVYLQKENIIDESGMPKERFSAEFPKEGPSILRIQQVVRGDSAAYFCASSPGTPGNTIYFGEGSWLTVV.

This sequence joins TRBV6-2 or TRBV6-3 and TRBJ1-2, with 8 bases lining up with TRBD1. Germline V lookup: CDR1 MNHEY, CDR2 SVGEGT. V dropped 5 bases and J dropped 3; count of bases not matched to a gene: 8. The CDR3 consists of 15 residues. The CDR3 DNA sequence: TGTGCCAGCAGTCTCCAGGGGGCGCGGTACTATGGCTACACCTTC. Protein: CASSLQGARYYGYTF.

This chain connects TRBV10-3 to TRBJ2-3, with TRBD2 matching over 8 bases. The CDR3 contains 16 residues. Germline CDR1 reads ENHRY; CDR2 reads SYGVKD. Trimming cost V 2 bases and J 0 bases; bases outside gene matches: 4. For the CDR3, the DNA is TGTGCCATCAGTGAGGCTAGCGGGCTAAGCACAGATACGCAGTATTTT. This gives the protein CAISEASGLSTDTQYF.

The CDR3 DNA follows: TGTGCCAGCAGCCGGTCCGGCGGGGGGAGTGGAGAGACCCAGTACTTC. This gives the protein CASSRSGGGSGETQYF. The chain is built from TRBV6-6 and TRBJ2-5; 8 bases are a match to TRBD2. The CDR3 has 16 residues. With 6 bases clipped from V and 4 bases from J, the junction kept 13 bases outside the gene matches. From germline, CDR1 is MNHNY and CDR2 SVGAGI (reference sequence).

The chain is built from TRBV19 and TRBJ2-7; 7 positions match TRBD2. V lost 8 bases to trimming and J lost 1 base; unmatched junction nucleotides: 11. Germline CDR1 and CDR2: LNHDA and SQIVND (reference sequence). The CDR3 length is 15 residues. The CDR3 nucleotides are TGTGCCAGTTCCGGGGCGGGAGCTCTTTCCTACGAGCAGTACTTC. Amino acid sequence: CASSGAGALSYEQYF. The variable domain in full, completed from reference TRBV19 and TRBJ2-7, reads DGGITQSPKYLFRKEGQNVTLSCEQNLNHDAMYWYRQDPGQGLRLIYYSQIVNDFQKGDIAEGYSVSREKKESFPLTVTSAQKNPTAFYLCASSGAGALSYEQYFGPGTRLTVT.

This clone was seen just once. The V gene is TRBV19, the J gene TRBJ2-3; TRBD1 is a possible D gene (6 bases). This CDR3 spans 14 amino acids. V lost 3 bases and J lost 4, with 11 bases in between. From germline, CDR1 is LNHDA and CDR2 SQIVND (reference sequence). The CDR3 DNA sequence: TGTGCCAGTAGTATCCAGGGGTACTCAGATACGCAGTATTTT. The encoded protein is CASSIQGYSDTQYF.

The rearrangement links TRBV3-1 (or the pseudogene TRBV3-2) to TRBJ2-7, with 9 bases aligning to TRBD2. Unmatched junction bases numbered 3, after V lost 3 bases and J lost 3 bases. The CDR3 covers 14 residues. From germline, CDR1 is LGHDT and CDR2 YNNKEL (reference sequence). Here the CDR3 reads CASSQTSGFYEQYF. DNA of the CDR3: TGTGCCAGCAGCCAGACTAGCGGATTCTACGAGCAGTACTTC.

This chain connects TRBV2 to TRBJ1-5; possible D gene TRBD1, 5 bases. Germline lookup yields CDR1 SNHLY and CDR2 FYNNEI. V shed 0 bases and J shed 0 bases, with 24 bases lying between them. CDR3 length: 21 amino acids. In nucleotides, the CDR3 is TGTGCCAGCAGTGAAGCGCTTTCAATCGTCACAGGAAGGAATAGCAATCAGCCCCAGCATTTT. Protein sequence: CASSEALSIVTGRNSNQPQHF. Combining the CDR3 with reference TRBV2 and TRBJ1-5 gives the whole variable domain EPEVTQTPSHQVTQMGQEVILRCVPISNHLYFYWYRQILGQKVEFLVSFYNNEISEKSEIFDDQFSVERPDGSNFTLKIRSTKLEDSAMYFCASSEALSIVTGRNSNQPQHFGDGTRLSIL.

The gene calls are TRBV18 and TRBJ2-3; a weak D match, TRBD2 (5 bases). Germline loops: CDR1 KGHSH, CDR2 LQKENI. The CDR3 sequence is 14 residues long. Trimming left V 0 bases short and J 6 bases short, with 10 bases between. The CDR3 coding sequence is TGTGCCAGCTCACCACCTTCACTAGTGGATACGCAGTATTTT. Its protein product is CASSPPSLVDTQYF.

This clone was observed once. The chain links TRBV5-1 to TRBJ1-3, with 9 bases aligning to TRBD1. Germline V gives CDR1 SGHRS, CDR2 YFSETQ. This CDR3 is built from 16 residues. With V trimmed by 0 bases and J by 3 bases, 4 bases remained unmatched. The CDR3: CASSLAGQGFGNTIYF. The CDR3 coding sequence is TGCGCCAGCAGCTTGGCAGGACAGGGGTTTGGAAACACCATATATTTT. Supplemented by reference TRBV5-1 and TRBJ1-3, the full variable domain reads KAGVTQTPRYLIKTRGQQVTLSCSPISGHRSVSWYQQTPGQGLQFLFEYFSETQRNKGNFPGRFSGRQFSNSRSEMNVSTLELGDSALYLCASSLAGQGFGNTIYFGEGSWLTVV.

This clone appeared a single time. The chain is built from TRBV2 and TRBJ2-7, with D uncertain. Trimming took 10 bases from V and 0 from J, leaving 19 bases between them. Germline V gives CDR1 SNHLY, CDR2 FYNNEI. The CDR3 totals 15 residues. For the CDR3, the DNA is TGTGCCAAGAAGATTCAGGCCAAGAGCTCCTACGAGCAGTACTTC. Encoded protein: CAKKIQAKSSYEQYF. Together with reference TRBV2 and TRBJ2-7, the CDR3 gives the full variable domain: EPEVTQTPSHQVTQMGQEVILRCVPISNHLYFYWYRQILGQKVEFLVSFYNNEISEKSEIFDDQFSVERPDGSNFTLKIRSTKLEDSAMYFCAKKIQAKSSYEQYFGPGTRLTVT.

The chain uses TRBV29-1 and TRBJ1-5; 7 bases fit TRBD1. Germline trimming cut 6 bases from V and 0 bases from J; bases unmatched to any gene: 5. Germline V lookup: CDR1 SQVTM, CDR2 ANQGSEA. The length of the CDR3 is 14 residues. The CDR3 here is CSVAGTASNQPQHF. The DNA for the CDR3 is TGCAGCGTCGCTGGGACAGCTAGCAATCAGCCCCAGCATTTT.

A single count supports this clone. The chain combines TRBV7-9 with TRBJ2-3, with 7 bases fitting TRBD1. Germline-derived CDR1 and CDR2 are SEHNR and FQNEAQ (reference sequence). The V and J ends lost 5 bases and 6 bases, in that order; junction bases with no gene match: 11. The CDR3 spans 15 residues. CDR3 in amino acids: CASSLPGTALDTQYF. CDR3 bases: TGTGCCAGCAGCCTCCCCGGGACAGCCCTGGATACGCAGTATTTT.

CDR3 amino acids: CASSQASGRGGPQEQYF. The CDR3 bases are TGTGCCAGCAGCCAAGCCTCGGGGCGGGGAGGCCCTCAGGAGCAGTACTTC. J is TRBJ2-7 and V is TRBV3-1 (or the pseudogene TRBV3-2); a possible D gene is TRBD2 (6 bases). Germline V CDR1 and CDR2: LGHDT, YNNKEL (reference sequence). The CDR3 sequence is 17 residues long. The V end was cut by 1 base, the J end by 7 bases, with 23 bases between.

CDR3 in amino acids: CASSLVQGAGGYTF. DNA of the CDR3: TGTGCCAGCAGCTTGGTCCAGGGGGCGGGTGGCTACACCTTC. The chain employs TRBV5-4 and TRBJ1-2; TRBD1 matches 8 bases. V dropped 0 bases and J dropped 7; count of bases not matched to a gene: 5. Germline CDR1 reads SGHNT; CDR2 reads YYREEE (reference sequence). This CDR3 comprises 14 residues.

This clone is a singleton in its sample. The chain couples TRBV7-3 to TRBJ2-1; TRBD2 agrees at 11 bases. The CDR3 consists of 15 residues. Per the germline V gene, CDR1 is SGHTA and CDR2 is FQGTGA. The V segment lost 5 bases and the J segment 4 bases; nucleotides outside the gene matches: 4. The CDR3 is CASSPRLAGYNEQFF. CDR3 DNA sequence: TGTGCCAGCAGCCCACGACTAGCGGGGTACAATGAGCAGTTCTTC.

The V gene is TRBV7-9, the J gene TRBJ2-5, with 7 bases aligning to TRBD1. V gave up 5 bases and J gave up 5 bases; unmatched junction bases: 11. The germline CDR1 and CDR2 sequences are SEHNR and FQNEAQ (reference sequence). The CDR3 runs 15 residues. CDR3 amino acids: CASSGRTGPLETQYF. The CDR3 DNA sequence: TGTGCCAGCAGCGGCCGGACAGGACCTCTGGAGACCCAGTACTTC.

This clone has just a few counts. The chain has TRBV20-1 and TRBJ1-1; TRBD1 matches at 7 bases. CDR3 length equals 13 residues. V lost 3 bases and J lost 6; bases outside the gene matches: 7. Per the germline V gene, CDR1 is DFQATT and CDR2 is SNEGSKA (reference sequence). This chain's CDR3 is CSASRDRVAEAFF. The CDR3 nucleotides are TGCAGTGCTAGTAGAGACAGGGTCGCTGAAGCTTTCTTT.

This chain connects TRBV6-4 to TRBJ1-1, with D maybe TRBD1 (5 bases). This CDR3 is built from 17 residues. Trimming took 4 bases from V and 5 from J, leaving 23 bases between them. The V gene's germline CDR1 is MRHNA and CDR2 SNTAGT. CDR3 loop: CASSVIGGTGVITEAFF. CDR3 coding DNA: TGTGCCAGCAGTGTCATTGGGGGGACGGGGGTAATTACTGAAGCTTTCTTT.